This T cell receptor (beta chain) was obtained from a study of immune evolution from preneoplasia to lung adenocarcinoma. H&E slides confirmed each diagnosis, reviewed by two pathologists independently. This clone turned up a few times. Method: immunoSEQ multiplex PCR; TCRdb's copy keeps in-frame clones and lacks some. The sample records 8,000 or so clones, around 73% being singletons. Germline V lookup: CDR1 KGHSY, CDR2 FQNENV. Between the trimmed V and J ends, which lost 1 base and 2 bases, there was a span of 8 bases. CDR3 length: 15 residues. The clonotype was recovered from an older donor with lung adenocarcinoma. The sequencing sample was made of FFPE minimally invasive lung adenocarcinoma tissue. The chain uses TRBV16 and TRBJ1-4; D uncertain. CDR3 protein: CASSQFAGTNEKLFF. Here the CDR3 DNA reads TGTGCCAGCAGCCAATTCGCGGGGACTAATGAAAAACTGTTTTTT.